These T cell receptor beta chains were read from a single sample in a study of persistence of HIV-infected CD4 T cells. These receptors have no identified antigens. The data were produced by immunoSEQ multiplex PCR, yet TCRdb's version contains in-frame clones alone and is incomplete. Here the sample spans fewer than 35,000 clones, roughly 82% being singletons. Material: CD4+ T cells sorted from PBMCs after approximately 19-hour stimulation, obtained from a patient who received antiretroviral therapy. Receptors were obtained from an adult man with HIV who was CMV-seropositive. CDR3s leave out the opening cysteine and the closing phenylalanine or tryptophan. Each record gives: V gene, J gene, clone size, CDR3 protein. Rows give clone size only sometimes, using once, few, many, or a class for an expanded clone.

>TRBV7-8|TRBJ2-6|-
ASSPPGQGFGANVLT
>TRBV5-1|TRBJ2-7|-
ASSLGAGGDEQY
>TRBV29-1|TRBJ2-5|-
SVKTGGGETQY
>TRBV3-1/TRBV3-2|TRBJ2-7|-
ASSKGQSFHEQY
>TRBV24-1|TRBJ2-1|-
ATSDPGQGDYNEQF
>TRBV7-9|TRBJ1-2|few
ASSTPFRGDPWYGYT
>TRBV4-2|TRBJ1-2|-
ASRRDRGQQGYGYT
>TRBV11-1|TRBJ2-7|few
ASSLGQGASKNEQY
>TRBV6-5|TRBJ2-5|-
ASSWGSGFKETQY
>TRBV6-6|TRBJ1-2|-
ASSSGIPRSGYT
>TRBV6-5|TRBJ2-3|-
ASNQRGPTDTQY
>TRBV5-8|TRBJ2-1|-
ASSLFRKGVNEQF
>TRBV3-1/TRBV3-2|TRBJ2-3|once
ASSQRQLAGGQGTQY
>TRBV9|TRBJ2-5|-
ASSVAGAGGLQGTQY
>TRBV3-1/TRBV3-2|TRBJ1-1|-
ASSLLETGVSEAF
>TRBV10-3|TRBJ1-2|-
AITEGSGYGYT
>TRBV7-2|TRBJ1-1|-
ASSLVDRGNTEAF
>TRBV3-1/TRBV3-2|TRBJ1-2|-
ASSHSGNYGYT
>TRBV16|TRBJ1-1|-
ASSPRDRSNTEAF
>TRBV19|TRBJ1-6|-
ASSIILSSYNSPLH
>TRBV5-1|TRBJ2-5|few
ASRADSSQETQY
>TRBV7-2|TRBJ2-3|-
ASSLGRSTDTQY
>TRBV30|TRBJ2-2|once
AWKVWTRLSGELF
>TRBV5-5|TRBJ2-7|-
ASSLDRTYEQY
>TRBV6-2/TRBV6-3|TRBJ2-3|-
ASSSPSRLAGLTDTQY
>TRBV12-3/TRBV12-4|TRBJ1-6|once
ASSFKDSPLH
>TRBV27|TRBJ2-2|few
ASSLTPLTGELF
>TRBV5-1|TRBJ2-6|-
ASNRDTSSGANVLT
>TRBV7-2|TRBJ2-7|-
ASSLGGHYEQY
>TRBV7-2|TRBJ1-5|-
ASSFEMNQPQH
>TRBV2|TRBJ1-2|few
ASSEVPGWNYGYT
>TRBV10-3|TRBJ1-5|once
ATRDGVWPQH
>TRBV11-3|TRBJ1-1|-
ASSSGGSYEAF
>TRBV4-1|TRBJ2-2|once
ASSQALWQKGPYTGELF
>TRBV6-5|TRBJ2-5|-
ASSNTGDPQETQY
>TRBV3-1/TRBV3-2|TRBJ1-4|-
ASSGGAGQRGWD
>TRBV10-2|TRBJ2-2|-
ASTSDLTGELF
>TRBV5-1|TRBJ2-5|once
ASSRSPSRGEETQY
>TRBV5-6|TRBJ2-5|-
ASSFRVAGLKETQY
>TRBV7-6|TRBJ2-5|-
ASSLGTGQSKKTQY
>TRBV19|TRBJ1-1|-
ASSMDGSLNTEAF
>TRBV10-1|TRBJ2-3|few
ASSENRAADTQY
>TRBV6-5|TRBJ2-3|-
ASSYGLAGANTQY
>TRBV3-1/TRBV3-2|TRBJ2-2|-
ASSRYRGGELF
>TRBV4-1|TRBJ2-7|-
ASSRWRGSEQY
>TRBV29-1|TRBJ2-4|-
SVSSGTLGNIQY
>TRBV7-2|TRBJ2-7|-
ASTGLAAEQY
>TRBV28|TRBJ1-1|once
ASTLDFRDTEAF
>TRBV6-5|TRBJ1-1|once
ASSFQGGAF
>TRBV5-6|TRBJ2-3|-
ASSLVLAKTDTQY
>TRBV5-1|TRBJ1-5|-
ASSLTGKRDQPQH
>TRBV6-4|TRBJ2-5|-
ASSDSIALETQY
>TRBV4-2|TRBJ1-3|-
ASSQDRGPGNTIY
>TRBV2|TRBJ1-5|-
ASSIQGDSNQPQH
>TRBV5-5|TRBJ2-2|-
ASSLLPVNTGELF
>TRBV18|TRBJ2-5|-
ASSTGTGSQTQY
>TRBV2|TRBJ1-6|-
ASSARQYNSPLH
>TRBV28|TRBJ1-2|-
ASSPPTVNYGYT
>TRBV28|TRBJ1-5|-
ASRRGGPQH